A selection of T cell receptor beta chains follows, all from one sample in a study of blood T cell repertoires in COVID-19. This table comes from immunoSEQ multiplex PCR, and its TCRdb copy is limited to in-frame clones, with some not included. The sample carries 100,000 to 150,000 clones, about 83% recorded once. The sequenced sample was peripheral blood. The source of these receptors is a man aged 35 to 55 with active or convalescent COVID-19. Both conserved end residues are part of each CDR3. Not all rows give a size; the values are once, few, many and, for expanded clones, a class.

>TRBV12-3/TRBV12-4|13|TRBJ1-6|NA
CASSFTYNSPLHF
>TRBV5-1|16|TRBJ2-2|once
CASSFLADANTGELFF
>TRBV5-4|15|TRBJ2-5|NA
CASSQAGGLQETQYF
>TRBV3-1/TRBV3-2|13|TRBJ2-1|NA
CASSQAGGNEQFF
>TRBV5-8|15|TRBJ1-4|once
CASSLGWGRYEKLFF
>TRBV5-1|15|TRBJ1-4|NA
CASSLDGRVYEKLFF
>TRBV18|13|TRBJ1-1|NA
CASSTTGNTEAFF
>TRBV19|17|TRBJ1-5|NA
CACPYIEGDPSNQPQHF
>TRBV6-4|15|TRBJ2-7|NA
CASSRSTGSSYEQYF
>TRBV2|20|TRBJ2-2|NA
CAIPPHLDGTSGGNTGELFF
>TRBV3-1/TRBV3-2|14|TRBJ1-5|NA
CASSPRQGNQPQHF
>TRBV19|13|TRBJ1-4|NA
CASGTAAWEKLFF
>TRBV18|18|TRBJ1-6|NA
CASSPIGTGGPLGSPLHF
>TRBV5-1|14|TRBJ2-3|once
CASSKGGPADTQYF
>TRBV2|16|TRBJ1-6|NA
CASSEASVRKGSPLHF
>TRBV7-8|13|TRBJ2-1|NA
CASTLGLANEQFF
>TRBV7-2|14|TRBJ2-1|once
CASSLRRGDNEQFF
>TRBV19|13|TRBJ2-5|once
CASSIGGRETQYF
>TRBV6-1|16|TRBJ1-5|once
CASSEGGGYSNQPQHF
>TRBV7-2|14|TRBJ1-5|NA
CASSRHTGDQPQHF
>TRBV6-5|14|TRBJ1-2|NA
CASTRGRRNYGYTF
>TRBV30|15|TRBJ1-4|NA
CAWSVTGEYNEKLFF
>TRBV11-2|14|TRBJ2-2|NA
CASRTPRGHGELFF
>TRBV27|14|TRBJ2-7|NA
CASSLGGSSYEQYF
>TRBV13|17|TRBJ2-4|few
CASSLAPQSIGKNIQYF
>TRBV19|14|TRBJ1-5|NA
CASGPGSGNQPQHF
>TRBV18|13|TRBJ1-3|NA
CAIRGSSGNTIYF
>TRBV3-1/TRBV3-2|15|TRBJ2-2|once
CASSPPGRNTGELFF
>TRBV7-3|12|TRBJ2-5|once
CARWRGKETQYF
>TRBV5-1|16|TRBJ1-4|NA
CASRTGSGATNEKLFF
>TRBV7-9|15|TRBJ2-2|few
CASSRGTGGSGELFF
>TRBV5-1|16|TRBJ1-2|NA
CASSLPGTVTNYGYTF
>TRBV11-2|16|TRBJ1-6|NA
CASSSHGFGYNSPLYF
>TRBV19|16|TRBJ1-5|once
CASSIEVGHGNQPQHF
>TRBV24-1|15|TRBJ2-2|NA
CATSTGGAGTGELFF
>TRBV5-4|14|TRBJ1-4|few
CASSLQGLGEKLFF
>TRBV5-1|14|TRBJ2-7|NA
CASSTGLETYEQYF
>TRBV14|19|TRBJ2-2|once
CASSPLTSGGRSNTGELFF
>TRBV12-3/TRBV12-4|13|TRBJ1-6|once
CASSSYENSPLHF
>TRBV7-6|15|TRBJ1-1|NA
CASSQWAGMNTEAFF
>TRBV5-1|14|TRBJ2-7|few
CASRTGDPPYEQYF
>TRBV2|14|TRBJ2-1|NA
CASSTDRGDNEQFF